This T cell receptor beta chain was identified during a study of blood T cell repertoires in COVID-19. Across the whole study: Researchers got acute and convalescent COVID-19 samples from the United States, Italy and Spain. Sources were T cells, B-cell-depleted T cells, or PBMCs; the material itself was cDNA or gDNA.

In the original analysis: Reference gene primer amplification in the assay estimated nucleated cell counts. Profiling relied on immunoSEQ multiplex PCR, and the TCRdb table lists in-frame clones only, not all of them. The DNA gave D and trimming, while V, J and clone size come from that table. The sample lists about 84,000 clones, 65% to 85% occurring once. This clone was observed once. The CDR3 extends over 15 amino acids. J lost 9 bases, V lost 0 bases, and 4 bases had no gene match. Germline V gene lookup returns CDR1 SGHRS and CDR2 YFSETQ. Sequencing was performed on peripheral blood. The sequence derives from a man older than 75 with active or convalescent COVID-19. The chain links TRBV5-1 to TRBJ1-6, with 9 bases matching TRBD1. The CDR3 coding sequence is TGCGCCAGCAGCTTGGTGACAGGGGGGCCTTCACCCCTCCACTTT. Translation gives CASSLVTGGPSPLHF.